The following is a T cell receptor (beta chain) sequence with its context. The antigen is not known. Data came from immunoSEQ multiplex PCR; TCRdb stores just in-frame clones and leaves some out. Among hundreds of thousands of clones, 90% were seen once, and the ten largest hold 9% to 15%. This CDR3 spans 16 amino acids. V lost 3 bases, J lost 6 bases, and 20 bases lay in between. In germline, CDR1 is LGHNA, CDR2 YNFKEQ. Treatment given: 15 to 20 received Ad26.COV2.S at low or high dose, single or two shots; about 5 received placebo; per-sample allocation not given. Collection of samples fell on day 63 after the first vaccine or placebo injection. This sample is drawn from a study of Ad26.COV2.S vaccination and SARS-CoV-2 variants. As for the study in general: In the COV1001 trial, the donor was in the Ad26.COV2.S arm. Notes on the study in general: The authors reported substantial breadth in spike-specific CD8+ and CD4+ T cell responses after vaccination.

The sample was peripheral blood, taken in a trial of Ad26.COV2.S vaccine versus placebo. J is TRBJ1-2 and V is TRBV4-2, with D tentatively TRBD1 (5 bases). The receptor's source is a person between 18 and 59 years old who received the Ad26.COV2.S COVID-19 vaccine or a placebo. CDR3 in amino acids: CASSHTPGLQRNGYTF. CDR3 nucleotide sequence: TGTGCCAGCAGCCACACCCCGGGACTGCAAAGAAATGGCTACACCTTC.